This section outlines one T cell receptor beta chain sequence together with its context. Its specificity is not known. The authors used Ficoll-Paque density gradient centrifugation to separate PBMCs. The input was around 10 ml of fresh peripheral blood. The data were taken from a study of Graves' ophthalmopathy and Graves' hyperthyroidism. Study overall: At the time of initial diagnosis and before any treatment, peripheral blood was collected. General study points: Detection in blood was also observed for most expanded thyroid clonotypes above 0.001 frequency. Ophthalmopathy progression prediction by the model yielded a sensitivity of around 68% and a specificity of under 85%.

This CDR3 has 14 residues. The germline V gene encodes CDR1 SQVTM and CDR2 ANQGSEA. V lost 4 bases and J lost 4; bases outside the gene matches: 9. Amplification of the TCR beta CDR3 regions used RNA transcripts (as template). HTBI primers were employed in first-round RT-PCR, then a second-round multiplex PCR followed. TCRdb re-called the multiplex PCR reads through MiXCR, storing one row per CDR3 protein. The sample has 660,000 or so distinct CDR3 sequences, over 40% seen once; the top ten hold more than 2.5%. The clonotype originates from an adult man with Graves' ophthalmopathy. What was sequenced was peripheral blood. This chain connects TRBV29-1 to TRBJ1-1; 7 nucleotides match TRBD1. The CDR3 sequence is CSVGLTGTGTEAFF. The CDR3 DNA reads TGCAGCGTTGGGTTGACAGGGACGGGCACTGAAGCTTTCTTT. Complete variable domain (other parts from reference TRBV29-1 and TRBJ1-1): SAVISQKPSRDICQRGTSLTIQCQVDSQVTMMFWYRQQPGQSLTLIATANQGSEATYESGFVIDKFPISRPNLTFSTLTVSNMSPEDSSIYLCSVGLTGTGTEAFFGQGTRLTVV.